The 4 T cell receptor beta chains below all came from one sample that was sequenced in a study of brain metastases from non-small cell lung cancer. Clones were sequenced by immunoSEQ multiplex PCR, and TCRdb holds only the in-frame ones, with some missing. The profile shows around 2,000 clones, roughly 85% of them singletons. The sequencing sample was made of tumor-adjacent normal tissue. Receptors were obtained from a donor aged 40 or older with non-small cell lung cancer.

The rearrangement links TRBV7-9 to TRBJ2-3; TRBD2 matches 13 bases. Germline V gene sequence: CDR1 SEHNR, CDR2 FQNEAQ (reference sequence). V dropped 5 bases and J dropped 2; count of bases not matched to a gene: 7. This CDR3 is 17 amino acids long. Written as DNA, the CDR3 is TGTGCCAGCAGCACCAGGACTAGCGGGGGTCCCACAGATACGCAGTATTTT. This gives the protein CASSTRTSGGPTDTQYF.

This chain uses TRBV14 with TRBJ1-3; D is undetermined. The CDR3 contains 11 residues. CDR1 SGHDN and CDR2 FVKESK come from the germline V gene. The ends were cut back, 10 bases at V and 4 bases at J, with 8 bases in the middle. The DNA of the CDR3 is TGTGCCACTGCAATCGGAAACACCATATATTTT. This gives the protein CATAIGNTIYF.

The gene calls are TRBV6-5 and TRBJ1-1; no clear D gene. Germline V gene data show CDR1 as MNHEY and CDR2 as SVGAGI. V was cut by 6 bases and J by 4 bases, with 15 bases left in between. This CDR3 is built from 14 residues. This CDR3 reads CASRRQTWGTEAFF. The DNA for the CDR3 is TGTGCCAGCAGACGCCAGACATGGGGCACTGAAGCTTTCTTT.

The CDR3 nucleotides read TGTGCCAGCAGCTCAGGGGTAGTCAGGGCTTACGCAACTAATGAAAAACTGTTTTTT. This sequence encodes CASSSGVVRAYATNEKLFF. V and J are TRBV7-8 and TRBJ1-4; D is possibly TRBD1 (6 bases). Germline loops: CDR1 SGHVS, CDR2 FQNEAQ. The ends were cut back, 4 bases at V and 0 bases at J, with 21 bases in the middle. CDR3 length: 19 residues.